This T cell receptor beta chain stems from a study of cytomegalovirus exposure and HLA in healthy donors listed by TCRdb under 2017. About the full investigation: According to a later analysis, one platform produced both the approximately 110 validation repertoires and the approximately 670 repertoires of the first cohort. The study aimed to test whether signatures of past pathogen exposure could be identified by cataloging public T cell receptors. In addition to the first cohort of approximately 670 subjects, a separate validation cohort of approximately 130 different subjects was used. High-throughput TCR immunosequencing, statistical association of individual TCRs with disease status, and machine learning were combined to predict cytomegalovirus infection status.

From the germline V gene, CDR1 is SNHLY and CDR2 is FYNNEI. V lost 4 bases and J lost 4 bases, and the count of bases not matched to a germline gene is 2. Reading from cysteine to phenylalanine, the CDR3 counts 14 amino acids. Only the CDR3 portion is preserved as DNA: 42 bases, with reading frame beginning at the first base. The donors belonged to the validation cohort of approximately 130 subjects, which was separate from the approximately 680-subject first cohort. Concerning this clone: The specificity of this receptor is unknown. No per-base quality is available; no much larger clone lies one base away.

Libraries came from the immunoSEQ multiplex PCR assay. The published analysis was carried out like this. A statistical classification framework was built for diagnosing cytomegalovirus status from the catalog of TCR beta chain sequences. The table comes from immuneACCESS by way of TCRdb, which keeps in-frame sequences with V and J called. Part of the clones is missing from these tables; in studies checked, under half for an unresolved V gene and the rest for unknown reasons. V, J and clone size were drawn from that table, and D and trimming were deduced from the DNA. This sample lists approximately 130,000 clones; around 90% were detected once. Of the sample, around 1.9% is held by the ten largest clones. Findings and caveats that apply to the study as a whole: A later analysis lacked HLA typing for the validation cohort, so it scored co-occurrence in that cohort across all 110 or so repertoires. While some public TCRs were present in many individuals, most TCR sequences turned up only very rarely across donors. In the study, roughly 160 TCR beta chains were listed as associated with cytomegalovirus. Three of the identified cytomegalovirus-associated TCR beta chains were confirmed in vitro to be specific for cytomegalovirus antigens. Of the cluster scores, roughly 93% were above 0 in a later analysis, which found that TCRs clustered in the first cohort also tended to co-occur in the 110 or so validation repertoires. The classifier was reported to diagnose cytomegalovirus status with high specificity and sensitivity in both the original and validation cohorts. It was suggested by the authors that the approach could potentially be generalized to other disease states and immunological phenotypes.

The origin of this receptor is a woman in her late teens or twenties in good health and CMV-seronegative. This chain is built from TRBV2 and TRBJ2-2; TRBD2 matches 8 bases in the middle. Specimen: PBMCs. The CDR3 region has the sequence CASSVGRATGELFF. The DNA is TGTGCCAGCAGTGTCGGGAGGGCCACCGGGGAGCTGTTTTTT.